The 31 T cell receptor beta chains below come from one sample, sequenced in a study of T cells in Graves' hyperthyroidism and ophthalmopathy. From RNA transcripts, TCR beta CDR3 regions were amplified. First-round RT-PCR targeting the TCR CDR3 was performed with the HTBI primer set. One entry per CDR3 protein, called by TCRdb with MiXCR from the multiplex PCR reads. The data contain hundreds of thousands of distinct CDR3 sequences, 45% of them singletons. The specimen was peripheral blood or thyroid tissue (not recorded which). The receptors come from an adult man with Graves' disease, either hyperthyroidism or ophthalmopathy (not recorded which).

CDR3 loop: CASSEGGGGNQPQHF. The CDR3 nucleotides are TGTGCCAGCAGCGAAGGGGGGGGAGGCAATCAGCCCCAGCATTTT. The chain combines TRBV7-9 with TRBJ1-5; the D gene is possibly TRBD1 (6 bases). Germline V lookup: CDR1 SEHNR, CDR2 FQNEAQ (reference sequence). Trimming cost V 5 bases and J 2 bases, with 13 bases left between them. The CDR3 sequence is 15 residues long. Drawing the rest from reference TRBV7-9 and TRBJ1-5, the complete variable domain is DTGVSQNPRHKITKRGQNVTFRCDPISEHNRLYWYRQTLGQGPEFLTYFQNEAQLEKSRLLSDRFSAERPKGSFSTLEIQRTEQGDSAMYLCASSEGGGGNQPQHFGDGTRLSIL.

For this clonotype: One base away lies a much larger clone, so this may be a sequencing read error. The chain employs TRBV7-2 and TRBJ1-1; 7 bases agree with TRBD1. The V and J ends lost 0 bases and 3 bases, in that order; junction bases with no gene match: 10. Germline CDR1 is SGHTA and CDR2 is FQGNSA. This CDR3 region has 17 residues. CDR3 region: CASSLATGSDKDTEAFF. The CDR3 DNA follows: TGTGCCAGCAGCTTAGCGACAGGGAGTGATAAGGACACTGAAGCTTTCTTT.

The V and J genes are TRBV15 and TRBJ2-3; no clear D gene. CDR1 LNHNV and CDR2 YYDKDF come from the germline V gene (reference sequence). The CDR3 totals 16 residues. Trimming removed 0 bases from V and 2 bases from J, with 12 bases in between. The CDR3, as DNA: TGTGCCACCAGCAGAGAAGGGAACGGTTTCACAGATACGCAGTATTTT. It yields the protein CATSREGNGFTDTQYF.

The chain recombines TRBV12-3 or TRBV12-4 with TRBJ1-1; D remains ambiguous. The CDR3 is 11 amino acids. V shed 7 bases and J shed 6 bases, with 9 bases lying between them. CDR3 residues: CASIAGAEAFF. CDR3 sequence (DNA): TGTGCCAGCATCGCGGGCGCTGAAGCTTTCTTT.

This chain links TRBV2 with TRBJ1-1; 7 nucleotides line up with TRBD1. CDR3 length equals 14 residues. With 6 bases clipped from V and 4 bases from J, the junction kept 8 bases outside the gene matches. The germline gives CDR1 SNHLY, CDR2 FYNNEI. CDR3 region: CASRPTGVVTEAFF. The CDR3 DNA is TGTGCCAGCAGGCCCACAGGGGTAGTCACTGAAGCTTTCTTT. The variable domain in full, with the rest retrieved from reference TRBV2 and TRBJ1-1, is EPEVTQTPSHQVTQMGQEVILRCVPISNHLYFYWYRQILGQKVEFLVSFYNNEISEKSEIFDDQFSVERPDGSNFTLKIRSTKLEDSAMYFCASRPTGVVTEAFFGQGTRLTVV.

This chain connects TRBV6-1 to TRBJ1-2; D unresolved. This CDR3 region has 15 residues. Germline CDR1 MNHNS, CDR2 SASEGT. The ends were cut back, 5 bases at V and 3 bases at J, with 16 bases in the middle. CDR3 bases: TGTGCCAGCAGTCGGAGGACGGGCCCCCACTATGGCTACACCTTC. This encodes CASSRRTGPHYGYTF.

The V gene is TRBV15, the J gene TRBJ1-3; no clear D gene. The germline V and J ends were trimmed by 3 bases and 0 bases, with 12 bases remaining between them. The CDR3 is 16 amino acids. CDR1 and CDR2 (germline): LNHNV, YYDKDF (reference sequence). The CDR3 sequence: CATSSVARRSGNTIYF. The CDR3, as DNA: TGTGCCACCAGCAGTGTCGCCAGACGCTCTGGAAACACCATATATTTT.

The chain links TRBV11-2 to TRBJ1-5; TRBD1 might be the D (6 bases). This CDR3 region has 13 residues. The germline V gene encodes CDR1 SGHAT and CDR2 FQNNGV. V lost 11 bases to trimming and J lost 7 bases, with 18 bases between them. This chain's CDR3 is CAWSREGGQPQHF. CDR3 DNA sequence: TGTGCCTGGAGTCGTGAGGGGGGCCAGCCCCAGCATTTT. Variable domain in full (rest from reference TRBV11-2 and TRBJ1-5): EAGVAQSPRYKIIEKRQSVAFWCNPISGHATLYWYQQILGQGPKLLIQFQNNGVVDDSQLPKDRFSAERLKGVDSTLKIQPAKLEDSAVYLCAWSREGGQPQHFGDGTRLSIL.

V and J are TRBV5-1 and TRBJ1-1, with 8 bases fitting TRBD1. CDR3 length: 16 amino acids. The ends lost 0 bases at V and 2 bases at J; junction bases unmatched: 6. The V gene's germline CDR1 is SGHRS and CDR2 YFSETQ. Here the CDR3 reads CASSLDRGTINTEAFF. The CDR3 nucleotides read TGCGCCAGCAGCTTGGACAGGGGGACAATAAACACTGAAGCTTTCTTT.

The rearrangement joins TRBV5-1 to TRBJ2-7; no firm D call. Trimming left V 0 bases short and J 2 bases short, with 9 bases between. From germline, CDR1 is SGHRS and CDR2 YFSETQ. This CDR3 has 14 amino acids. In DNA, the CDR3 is TGCGCCAGCAGCTTGGAGCCAGGAGCCTACGAGCAGTACTTC. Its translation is CASSLEPGAYEQYF. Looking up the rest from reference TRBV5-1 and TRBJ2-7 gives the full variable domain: KAGVTQTPRYLIKTRGQQVTLSCSPISGHRSVSWYQQTPGQGLQFLFEYFSETQRNKGNFPGRFSGRQFSNSRSEMNVSTLELGDSALYLCASSLEPGAYEQYFGPGTRLTVT.

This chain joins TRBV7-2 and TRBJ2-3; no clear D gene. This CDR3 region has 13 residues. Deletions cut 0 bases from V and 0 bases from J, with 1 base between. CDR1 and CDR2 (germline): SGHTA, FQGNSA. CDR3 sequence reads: CASSLASTDTQYF. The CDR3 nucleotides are TGTGCCAGCAGCTTAGCGAGCACAGATACGCAGTATTTT.

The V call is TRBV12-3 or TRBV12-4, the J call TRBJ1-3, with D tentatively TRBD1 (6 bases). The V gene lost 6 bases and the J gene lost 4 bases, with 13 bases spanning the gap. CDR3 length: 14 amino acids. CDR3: CASSYGTFGNTIYF. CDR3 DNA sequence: TGTGCCAGCAGCTACGGGACATTCGGAAACACCATATATTTT.

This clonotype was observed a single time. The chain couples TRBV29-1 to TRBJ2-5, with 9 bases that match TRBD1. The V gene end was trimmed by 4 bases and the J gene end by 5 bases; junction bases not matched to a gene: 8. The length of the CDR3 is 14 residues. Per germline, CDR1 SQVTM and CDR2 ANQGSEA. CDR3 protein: CSVGSLQGAETQYF. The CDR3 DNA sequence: TGCAGCGTTGGAAGTCTACAGGGGGCGGAGACCCAGTACTTC.

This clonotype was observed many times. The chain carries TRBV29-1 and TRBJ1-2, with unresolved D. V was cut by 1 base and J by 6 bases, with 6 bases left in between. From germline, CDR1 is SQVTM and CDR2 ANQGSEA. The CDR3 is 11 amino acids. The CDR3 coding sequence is TGCAGCGTTGAAGGGGAGGATGGCTACACCTTC. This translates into CSVEGEDGYTF. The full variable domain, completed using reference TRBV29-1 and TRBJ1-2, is SAVISQKPSRDICQRGTSLTIQCQVDSQVTMMFWYRQQPGQSLTLIATANQGSEATYESGFVIDKFPISRPNLTFSTLTVSNMSPEDSSIYLCSVEGEDGYTFGSGTRLTVV.

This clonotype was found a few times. DNA for the CDR3: TGTGCCAGTAGTATAGGGAGGAGAATTGCCAGGGTTAATGAAAAACTGTTTTTT. Translation gives CASSIGRRIARVNEKLFF. V is TRBV19 and J is TRBJ1-4; D is perhaps TRBD1 (5 bases). Germline CDR1 is LNHDA and CDR2 is SQIVND (reference sequence). This CDR3 has 18 amino acids. The V end was cut by 1 base, the J end by 4 bases, with 19 bases between.

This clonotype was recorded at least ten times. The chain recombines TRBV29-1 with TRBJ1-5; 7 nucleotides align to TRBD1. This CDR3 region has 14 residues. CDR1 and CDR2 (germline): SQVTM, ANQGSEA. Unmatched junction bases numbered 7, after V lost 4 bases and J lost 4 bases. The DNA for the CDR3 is TGCAGCGTTGGGACAGGCGCTCATAATCAGCCCCAGCATTTT. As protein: CSVGTGAHNQPQHF.

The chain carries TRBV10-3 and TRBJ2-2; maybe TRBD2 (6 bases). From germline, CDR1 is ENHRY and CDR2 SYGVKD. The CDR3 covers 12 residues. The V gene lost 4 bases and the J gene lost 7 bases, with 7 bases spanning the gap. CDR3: CAISVSGGELFF. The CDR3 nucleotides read TGTGCCATCAGTGTTAGCGGCGGGGAGCTGTTTTTT.

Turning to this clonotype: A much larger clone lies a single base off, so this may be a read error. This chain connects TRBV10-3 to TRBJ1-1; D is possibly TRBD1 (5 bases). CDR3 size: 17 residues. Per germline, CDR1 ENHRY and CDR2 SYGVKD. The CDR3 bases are TGTGCCACCAGTGAGTCGAGGGGTTCGGGAGTAGGCACTGAAGCTTTCTTT. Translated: CATSESRGSGVGTEAFF.

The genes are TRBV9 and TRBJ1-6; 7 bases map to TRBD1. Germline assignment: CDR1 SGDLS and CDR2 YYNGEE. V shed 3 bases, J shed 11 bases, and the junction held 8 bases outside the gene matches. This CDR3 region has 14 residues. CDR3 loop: CASSASTGSTPLHF. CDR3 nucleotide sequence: TGTGCCAGCAGCGCTTCGACAGGGTCGACACCCCTCCACTTT.

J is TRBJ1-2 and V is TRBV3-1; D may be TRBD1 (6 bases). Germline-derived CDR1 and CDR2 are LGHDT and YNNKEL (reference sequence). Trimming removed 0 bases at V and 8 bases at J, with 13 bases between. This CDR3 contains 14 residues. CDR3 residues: CASSQETGRGGYTF. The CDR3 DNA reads TGTGCCAGCAGCCAAGAAACAGGGCGAGGAGGCTACACCTTC. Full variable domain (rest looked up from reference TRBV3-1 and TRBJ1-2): DTAVSQTPKYLVTQMGNDKSIKCEQNLGHDTMYWYKQDSKKFLKIMFSYNNKELIINETVPNRFSPKSPDKAHLNLHINSLELGDSAVYFCASSQETGRGGYTFGSGTRLTVV.

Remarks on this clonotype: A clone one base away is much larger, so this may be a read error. The CDR3 coding sequence is TGTGCCAGCAGTGGTCCGTCCCTTAACTATGGCTACACCTTC. It codes for CASSGPSLNYGYTF. The chain has TRBV6-1 and TRBJ1-2; no definite D call. V was pared by 4 bases and J by 1 base, with 10 bases between. The CDR3 sequence is 14 residues long. CDR1 and CDR2 from the germline V gene are MNHNS and SASEGT.

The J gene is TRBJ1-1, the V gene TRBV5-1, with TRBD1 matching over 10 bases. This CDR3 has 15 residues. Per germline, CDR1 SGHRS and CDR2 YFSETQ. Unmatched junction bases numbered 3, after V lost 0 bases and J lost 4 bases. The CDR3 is CASSLETGGATEAFF. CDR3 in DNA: TGCGCCAGCAGCTTGGAGACAGGGGGCGCCACTGAAGCTTTCTTT.

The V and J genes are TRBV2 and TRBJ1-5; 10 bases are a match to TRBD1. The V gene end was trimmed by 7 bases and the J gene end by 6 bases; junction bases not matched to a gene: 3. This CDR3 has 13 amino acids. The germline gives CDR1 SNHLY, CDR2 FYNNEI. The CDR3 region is CASTGTGVQPQHF. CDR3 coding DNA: TGTGCCAGCACCGGGACAGGGGTTCAGCCCCAGCATTTT.

CDR3 protein: CASSSEAGTSGSYGYTF. The CDR3 DNA reads TGTGCCAGCAGCTCGGAAGCCGGGACTTCGGGATCCTATGGCTACACCTTC. The V and J genes are TRBV11-3 and TRBJ1-2; TRBD1 might be the D (5 bases). V gave up 4 bases and J gave up 4 bases, with 22 bases separating them. The CDR3 extends over 17 amino acids. Germline CDR1 SGHNT, CDR2 YENEEA.

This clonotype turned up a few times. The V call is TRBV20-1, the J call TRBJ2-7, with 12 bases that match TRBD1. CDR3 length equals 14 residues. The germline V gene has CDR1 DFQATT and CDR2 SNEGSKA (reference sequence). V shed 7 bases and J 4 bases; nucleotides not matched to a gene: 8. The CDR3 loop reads CSVGTGGAGYEQYF. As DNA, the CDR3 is TGCAGTGTTGGGACAGGGGGCGCAGGATACGAGCAGTACTTC.

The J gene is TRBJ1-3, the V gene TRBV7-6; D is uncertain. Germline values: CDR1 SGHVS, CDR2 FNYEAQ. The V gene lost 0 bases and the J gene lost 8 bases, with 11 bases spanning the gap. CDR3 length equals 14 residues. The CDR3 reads CASSLAGYRDTIYF. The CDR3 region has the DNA TGTGCCAGCAGCTTAGCTGGGTATCGGGACACCATATATTTT. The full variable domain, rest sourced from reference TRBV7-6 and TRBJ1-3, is GAGVSQSPRYKVTKRGQDVALRCDPISGHVSLYWYRQALGQGPEFLTYFNYEAQQDKSGLPNDRFSAERPEGSISTLTIQRTEQRDSAMYRCASSLAGYRDTIYFGEGSWLTVV.

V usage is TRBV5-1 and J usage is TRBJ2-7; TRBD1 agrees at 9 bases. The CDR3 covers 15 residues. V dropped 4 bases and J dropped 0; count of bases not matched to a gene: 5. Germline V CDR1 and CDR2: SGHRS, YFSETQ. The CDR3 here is CASSDGTGSSYEQYF. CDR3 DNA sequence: TGCGCCAGCAGCGACGGGACAGGGAGCTCCTACGAGCAGTACTTC.

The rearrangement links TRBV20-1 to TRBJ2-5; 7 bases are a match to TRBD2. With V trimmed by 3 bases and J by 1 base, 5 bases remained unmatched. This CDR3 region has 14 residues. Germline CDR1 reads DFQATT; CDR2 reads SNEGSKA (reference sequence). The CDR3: CSASWGGSQETQYF. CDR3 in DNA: TGCAGTGCTAGCTGGGGGGGTAGCCAAGAGACCCAGTACTTC.

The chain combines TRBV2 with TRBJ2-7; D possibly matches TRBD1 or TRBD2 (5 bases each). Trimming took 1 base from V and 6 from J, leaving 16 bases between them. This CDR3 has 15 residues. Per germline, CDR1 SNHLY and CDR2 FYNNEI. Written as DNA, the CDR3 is TGTGCCAGCAGTGAAGACGAGGGGATAGTCGGCGAGCAGTACTTC. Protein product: CASSEDEGIVGEQYF.

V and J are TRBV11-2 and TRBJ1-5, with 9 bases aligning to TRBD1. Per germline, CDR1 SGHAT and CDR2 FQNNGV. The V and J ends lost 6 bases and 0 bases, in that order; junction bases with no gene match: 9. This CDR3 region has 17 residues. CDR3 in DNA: TGTGCCAGCAGTTACTGGGACAGGGCCTATAGCAATCAGCCCCAGCATTTT. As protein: CASSYWDRAYSNQPQHF.

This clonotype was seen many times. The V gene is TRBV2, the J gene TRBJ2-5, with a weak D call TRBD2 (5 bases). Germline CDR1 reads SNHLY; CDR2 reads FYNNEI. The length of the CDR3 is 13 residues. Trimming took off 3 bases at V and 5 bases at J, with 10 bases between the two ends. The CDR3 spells CASSEREGETQYF. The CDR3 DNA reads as TGTGCCAGCAGTGAGAGGGAAGGGGAGACCCAGTACTTC.